The TCR beta chain under discussion was sequenced for a study of shared clonotypes between healthy human individuals. Study-level findings and limits: Among donors, clonotype sharing was expected to be affected by sequencing depth.

Using ten immunoSEQ deep assay plates, investigators sequenced unsorted PBMC DNA. Here immunoSEQ multiplex PCR was the method, and the copy in TCRdb shows in-frame clones only, minus some. The data hold fewer than 600,000 clones, with roughly four fifths observed a single time. Worth noting for this clone: Its specificity is not known. This likely reflects a read error, since a far larger clone is one base away.

Unsorted samples relied on about 86 million PBMCs, which served as the source of genomic DNA. Germline V gene data show CDR1 as SNHLY and CDR2 as FYNNEI. Trimming stripped 11 bases from V and 1 base from J, with 12 bases between. This CDR3 comprises 13 residues. The receptor was isolated from a woman in her thirties or forties in good health. Some clones in this sample may be carry-over from other donors' samples. V usage is TRBV2 and J usage is TRBJ1-5; D might be TRBD1 (5 bases). Sequenced sample: PBMCs. The CDR3 DNA is TGTGCCGGCAAGAGGGACAGCAATCAGCCCCAGCATTTT. Its translation: CAGKRDSNQPQHF.